This paragraph covers one T cell receptor (beta chain) sequence. This specimen comes from a study of blood T cell repertoires in COVID-19. Trimming took 4 bases from V and 2 from J; bases not matched to a gene: 5. CDR1 and CDR2 from the germline V gene are SGHVS and FQNEAQ. The CDR3 runs to 15 residues. Per the original data handling: How many nucleated cells were present was estimated from reference gene primer amplification. Method: immunoSEQ multiplex PCR; TCRdb's copy keeps in-frame clones and lacks some. V, J and clone size derive from that table, while D and trimming were established from the DNA sequence. This table has approximately 110,000 clones, more than 85% appearing once.

The material sequenced was peripheral blood. This clonotype was obtained from a man aged 50-60 years with COVID-19, enrolled during active disease. The rearrangement uses TRBV7-8 and TRBJ2-1; 7 positions agree with TRBD2. The CDR3 region has the DNA TGTGCCAGCAGCTCTTTAGCGGGTGCCTACAATGAGCAGTTCTTC. Protein: CASSSLAGAYNEQFF.